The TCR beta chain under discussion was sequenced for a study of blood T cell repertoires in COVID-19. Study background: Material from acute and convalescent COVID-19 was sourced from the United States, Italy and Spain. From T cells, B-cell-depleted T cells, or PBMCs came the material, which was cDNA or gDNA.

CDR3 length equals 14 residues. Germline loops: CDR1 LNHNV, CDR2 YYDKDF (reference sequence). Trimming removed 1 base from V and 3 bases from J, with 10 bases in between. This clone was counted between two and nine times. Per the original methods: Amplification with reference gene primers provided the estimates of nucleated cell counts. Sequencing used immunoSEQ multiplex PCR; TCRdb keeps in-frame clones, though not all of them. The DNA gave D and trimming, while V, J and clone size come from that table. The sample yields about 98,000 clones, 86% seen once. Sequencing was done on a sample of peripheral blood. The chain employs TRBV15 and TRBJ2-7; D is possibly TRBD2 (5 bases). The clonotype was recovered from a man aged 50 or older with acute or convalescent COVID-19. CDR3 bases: TGTGCCACCAGCAGAGGGGATAGCGACTACGAGCAGTACTTC. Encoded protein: CATSRGDSDYEQYF.